A selection of T cell receptor beta chains follows, all from one sample in a study of beta chain features in type 1 diabetes. The repertoire was sequenced with immunoSEQ multiplex PCR; TCRdb's copy has only in-frame clones and lacks some. The sample records fewer than 900,000 clones, about a sixth being singletons. Sequencing was done on a sample of naive CD4+ T cells from blood. The receptors were gathered from a young woman in good health. Each CDR3 is given with its conserved first and last residue. Rows may omit the clone size; those that give it use once, few, many or a size class.

clone_size: few
v_call: TRBV6-5
j_call: TRBJ2-7
cdr3_aa: CASSQGPYEQYF

clone_size: once
v_call: TRBV9
j_call: TRBJ2-1
cdr3_aa: CASSVGPQGAQGNEQFF

clone_size: few
v_call: TRBV5-1
j_call: TRBJ2-4
cdr3_aa: CASSQTGGPAKNIQYF

clone_size: NA
v_call: TRBV5-8
j_call: TRBJ2-1
cdr3_aa: CASSLWGLDNEQFF

clone_size: NA
v_call: TRBV7-2
j_call: TRBJ1-5
cdr3_aa: CASSLGPGHNQPQHF

clone_size: NA
v_call: TRBV14
j_call: TRBJ2-5
cdr3_aa: CASSLQKTVYQETQYF

clone_size: few
v_call: TRBV29-1
j_call: TRBJ2-1
cdr3_aa: CSVVAGGWNEQFF

clone_size: NA
v_call: TRBV11-1
j_call: TRBJ2-5
cdr3_aa: CASSLGQQETQYF

clone_size: NA
v_call: TRBV10-3
j_call: TRBJ2-3
cdr3_aa: CAISSGTSGADTQYF

clone_size: few
v_call: TRBV7-2
j_call: TRBJ1-1
cdr3_aa: CASSFANTEAFF

clone_size: few
v_call: TRBV6-6
j_call: TRBJ2-7
cdr3_aa: CASSYSWDRAYEQYF

clone_size: NA
v_call: TRBV9
j_call: TRBJ1-3
cdr3_aa: CASSVANPGNTIYF

clone_size: NA
v_call: TRBV28
j_call: TRBJ2-1
cdr3_aa: CASSSAGFSYNEQFF

clone_size: NA
v_call: TRBV5-4
j_call: TRBJ2-5
cdr3_aa: CASSLGGQGPKTQYF

clone_size: NA
v_call: TRBV19
j_call: TRBJ2-3
cdr3_aa: CASSWSPGGPDTQYF

clone_size: NA
v_call: TRBV6-1
j_call: TRBJ2-5
cdr3_aa: CASSYRGGTQYF

clone_size: few
v_call: TRBV9
j_call: TRBJ1-1
cdr3_aa: CASSVTSNTEAFF

clone_size: NA
v_call: TRBV2
j_call: TRBJ2-1
cdr3_aa: CASQVVPGVNEQFF

clone_size: NA
v_call: TRBV28
j_call: TRBJ1-3
cdr3_aa: CASRSPGQGRGGNTIYF

clone_size: few
v_call: TRBV6-6
j_call: TRBJ2-2
cdr3_aa: CASSYPSDPGEELFF

clone_size: few
v_call: TRBV20-1
j_call: TRBJ2-3
cdr3_aa: CSAHVDTQYF

clone_size: NA
v_call: TRBV19
j_call: TRBJ1-2
cdr3_aa: CASSIRGGAYGYTF

clone_size: NA
v_call: TRBV7-8
j_call: TRBJ2-2
cdr3_aa: CASSFRDWNTGELFF

clone_size: NA
v_call: TRBV5-6
j_call: TRBJ1-3
cdr3_aa: CASSDRAGNTIYF

clone_size: NA
v_call: TRBV6-5
j_call: TRBJ2-7
cdr3_aa: CASRPPGQGRGEQYF

clone_size: once
v_call: TRBV6-6
j_call: TRBJ1-4
cdr3_aa: CASSYSSVLLNEKLFF

clone_size: NA
v_call: TRBV5-1
j_call: TRBJ2-2
cdr3_aa: CASSLAVRWGTGELFF

clone_size: few
v_call: TRBV2
j_call: TRBJ2-3
cdr3_aa: CASLLAITDTQYF

clone_size: few
v_call: TRBV19
j_call: TRBJ2-3
cdr3_aa: CASSPRQSSTDTQYF

clone_size: few
v_call: TRBV5-1
j_call: TRBJ2-7
cdr3_aa: CASSTSGISYEQYF

clone_size: once
v_call: TRBV7-2
j_call: TRBJ2-3
cdr3_aa: CASSLIRLAGSTDTQYF

clone_size: NA
v_call: TRBV4-3
j_call: TRBJ2-7
cdr3_aa: CASSQDQTGTYEQYF

clone_size: few
v_call: TRBV7-2
j_call: TRBJ2-1
cdr3_aa: CASSFRQGAANEQFF

clone_size: few
v_call: TRBV7-9
j_call: TRBJ1-2
cdr3_aa: CASSLVGGYTF

clone_size: few
v_call: TRBV28
j_call: TRBJ1-4
cdr3_aa: CASSLGQANEKLFF